This T cell receptor (beta chain) was sequenced during a study of T cells in Graves' hyperthyroidism and ophthalmopathy. RNA transcripts gave rise to amplified TCR beta CDR3 regions. Primed by the HTBI set, a first-round RT-PCR was run on the TCR CDR3. TCRdb reprocessed the multiplex PCR reads with MiXCR, giving one entry per CDR3 protein. The profile covers roughly 570,000 distinct CDR3 sequences, with around 16% appearing a single time and around 6.6% taken by the ten largest. The CDR3 spans 14 residues. Germline-derived CDR1 and CDR2 are SGHDT and YYEEEE. The V end was cut by 4 bases, the J end by 3 bases, with 14 bases between. Only a few counts were recorded for this clonotype. The antigen is not known. Study-level findings and limits: Most thyroid-expanded clonotypes above 0.001 were also found in blood. In validation, the model predicted ophthalmopathy. These predictions came a median roughly 6.5 months before onset.

Subjects aged 18 to 65 presented with newly diagnosed hyperthyroidism of less than 2 months' duration. V usage is TRBV5-6 and J usage is TRBJ2-7; D uncertain. The sequenced material came from blood. The source of this sequence is a woman aged 30 to 39 with Graves' hyperthyroidism. The CDR3 loop is CASSRYMVNYEQYF. Here the CDR3 DNA reads TGTGCCAGCAGCCGATATATGGTGAACTACGAGCAGTACTTC. Filled out from reference TRBV5-6 and TRBJ2-7, the complete variable domain reads DAGVTQSPTHLIKTRGQQVTLRCSPKSGHDTVSWYQQALGQGPQFIFQYYEEEERQRGNFPDRFSGHQFPNYSSELNVNALLLGDSALYLCASSRYMVNYEQYFGPGTRLTVT.